This TCR beta chain comes out of a study of T cell repertoires in cytomegalovirus infection. Findings and limits, study-wide: Cumulative frequency (of public TCR beta family members) identified carriers of CMV plus the relevant HLA.

Germline values: CDR1 SGHVS, CDR2 FQNEAQ. J lost 5 bases, V lost 7 bases, and 10 bases had no gene match. This CDR3 spans 14 amino acids. Many counts were recorded for this clonotype. Its cognate antigen is unknown. Each CDR3 protein is one row after TCRdb ran MiXCR on the reads. The sample holds about 530,000 distinct CDR3 sequences; approximately 26% are singletons and the top ten take over 10%. This TCR derives from a human donor in good health (CMV status not recorded). Some clones in this sample may be carry-over from other donors' samples. The chain links TRBV7-8 to TRBJ2-5, with 7 positions matching TRBD2. Sequences were obtained from PBMCs. CDR3: CASNSGEGPETQYF. The CDR3 region has the DNA TGTGCCAGCAACTCCGGGGAGGGCCCGGAGACCCAGTACTTC.